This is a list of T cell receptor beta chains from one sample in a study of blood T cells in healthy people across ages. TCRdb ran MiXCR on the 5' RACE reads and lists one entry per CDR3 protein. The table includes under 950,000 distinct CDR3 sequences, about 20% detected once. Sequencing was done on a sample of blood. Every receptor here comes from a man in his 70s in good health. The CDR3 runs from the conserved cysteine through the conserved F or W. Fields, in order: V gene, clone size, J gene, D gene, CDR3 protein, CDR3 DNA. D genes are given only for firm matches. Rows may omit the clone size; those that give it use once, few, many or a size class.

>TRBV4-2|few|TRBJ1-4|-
CASSSPGGDEKLFF
TGTGCCAGCAGCTCCCCGGGGGGCGATGAAAAACTGTTTTTT
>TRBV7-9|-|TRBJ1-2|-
CASSLSTLQVYRYTF
TGTGCCAGCAGCCTATCAACTTTACAGGTCTATCGCTACACCTTC
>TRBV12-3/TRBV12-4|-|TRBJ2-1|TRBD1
CASRTGAQPGGNEQFF
TGTGCCAGCAGGACAGGGGCTCAACCCGGGGGCAATGAGCAGTTCTTC
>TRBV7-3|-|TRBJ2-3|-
CASSQDMGGGTDTQYF
TGTGCCAGCAGCCAGGATATGGGCGGGGGCACCGATACGCAGTATTTT
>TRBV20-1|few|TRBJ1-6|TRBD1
CSAIPGQSNSPLHF
TGCAGTGCTATTCCGGGACAGAGTAATTCACCCCTCCACTTT
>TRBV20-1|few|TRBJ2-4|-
CSAPGGFLGGAKNIQYF
TGCAGTGCCCCTGGCGGGTTCCTTGGGGGGGCCAAAAACATTCAGTACTTC
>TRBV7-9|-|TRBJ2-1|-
CASSPRRGGYNNEQFF
TGTGCCAGCAGCCCCCGCCGGGGCGGGTACAACAATGAGCAGTTCTTC
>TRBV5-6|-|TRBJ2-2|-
CASISPGRGTGELFF
TGTGCCAGCATCTCCCCAGGGCGCGGCACCGGGGAGCTGTTTTTT
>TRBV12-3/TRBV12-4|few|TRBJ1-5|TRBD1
CASSAGQGLGQPQHF
TGTGCCAGCAGTGCGGGACAGGGGTTGGGTCAGCCCCAGCATTTT
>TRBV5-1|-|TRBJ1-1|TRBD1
CASKIPGTDYTEAFF
TGCGCCAGCAAAATTCCCGGGACAGATTATACTGAAGCTTTCTTT
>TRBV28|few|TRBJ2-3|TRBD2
CASSPTSRLARREDTQYF
TGTGCCAGCAGTCCGACTAGCAGACTCGCCCGAAGGGAGGATACGCAGTATTTT
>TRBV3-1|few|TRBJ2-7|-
CASTGESSYEQYF
TGTGCCAGTACCGGCGAGAGCTCCTACGAGCAGTACTTC
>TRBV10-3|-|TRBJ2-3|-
CAISLEASRDTQYF
TGTGCCATCAGTCTAGAGGCTTCGAGGGATACGCAGTATTTT
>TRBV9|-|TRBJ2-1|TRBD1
CARILRQGSNNEQFF
TGTGCCAGAATACTGAGACAGGGTAGCAACAATGAGCAGTTCTTC
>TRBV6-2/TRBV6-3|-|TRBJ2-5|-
CASSYSFREETQYF
TGTGCCAGCAGTTACTCGTTCAGGGAGGAGACCCAGTACTTC
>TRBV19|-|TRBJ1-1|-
CASQKLGEYTEAFF
TGTGCCAGTCAAAAGTTGGGGGAATACACTGAAGCTTTCTTT
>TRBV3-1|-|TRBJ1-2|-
CASSRTEDYGYTF
TGTGCCAGCAGCCGGACAGAGGACTATGGCTACACCTTC
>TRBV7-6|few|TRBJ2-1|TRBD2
CASSLDWREASSYNEQFF
TGTGCCAGCAGCTTAGATTGGCGGGAGGCTAGCTCCTACAATGAGCAGTTCTTC
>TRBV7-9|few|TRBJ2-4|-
CASSSGSRWENIQYF
TGTGCCAGCAGCTCGGGCAGTCGTTGGGAAAACATTCAGTACTTC
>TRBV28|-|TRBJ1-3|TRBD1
CASSQGQGRNTIYF
TGTGCCAGCAGCCAAGGACAGGGACGAAACACCATATATTTT
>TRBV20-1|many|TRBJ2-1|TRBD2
CSARSTSGGNEQFF
TGCAGTGCTAGGAGTACTAGCGGGGGAAATGAGCAGTTCTTC
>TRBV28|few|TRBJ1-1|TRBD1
CASTRGQLLTEAFF
TGTGCCAGCACGAGGGGGCAGTTGCTCACTGAAGCTTTCTTT
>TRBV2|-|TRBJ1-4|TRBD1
CASSEFPTGGTNEKLFF
TGTGCCAGCAGTGAATTCCCGACAGGGGGGACGAATGAAAAACTGTTTTTT
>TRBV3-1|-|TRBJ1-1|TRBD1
CASSQKGGTGGTEAFF
TGTGCCAGCAGCCAAAAAGGAGGGACAGGGGGTACTGAAGCTTTCTTT
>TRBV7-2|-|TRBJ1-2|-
CASSFRAQLVYTF
TGTGCCAGCAGCTTTAGGGCTCAGCTTGTCTACACCTTC
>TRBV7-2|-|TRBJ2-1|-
CASSIQAGWSSYNEQFF
TGTGCCAGCAGCATCCAGGCGGGATGGAGCTCCTACAATGAGCAGTTCTTC
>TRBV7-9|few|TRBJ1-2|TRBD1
CASSLALQGGGYTF
TGTGCCAGCAGCTTAGCACTTCAGGGGGGAGGCTACACCTTC
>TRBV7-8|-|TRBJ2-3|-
CASSLGTRGLRDTQYF
TGTGCCAGCAGCCTGGGGACCCGAGGGCTTAGGGATACGCAGTATTTT
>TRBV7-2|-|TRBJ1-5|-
CASSPFGTSYSNQPQHF
TGTGCCAGCAGCCCGTTTGGGACCTCTTATAGCAATCAGCCCCAGCATTTT
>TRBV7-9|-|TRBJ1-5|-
CASSSHNQPQHF
TGTGCCAGCAGCTCTCATAATCAGCCCCAGCATTTT
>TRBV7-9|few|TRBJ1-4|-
CASSERVSEEKLFF
TGTGCCAGCAGCGAACGGGTGTCGGAGGAAAAACTGTTTTTT
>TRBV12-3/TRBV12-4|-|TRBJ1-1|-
CASSSTGTLRREAFF
TGTGCCAGCAGTTCCACCGGGACCCTAAGGCGGGAAGCTTTCTTT
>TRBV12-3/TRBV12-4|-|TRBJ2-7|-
CASTAGLSLSSYEQYF
TGTGCCAGCACCGCCGGGCTTTCCCTCTCATCCTACGAGCAGTACTTC
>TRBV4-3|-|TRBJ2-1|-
CASSQDWTQQFF
TGCGCCAGCAGCCAAGATTGGACGCAGCAGTTCTTC
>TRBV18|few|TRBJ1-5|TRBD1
CASSPGQGRNQPQHF
TGTGCCAGCTCACCCGGACAGGGGCGCAATCAGCCCCAGCATTTT
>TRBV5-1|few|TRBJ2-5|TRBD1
CASSFLQGRQETQYF
TGCGCCAGCAGCTTCTTACAGGGGCGTCAAGAGACCCAGTACTTC
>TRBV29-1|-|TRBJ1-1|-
CSVGLGDTAFF
TGCAGCGTGGGCTTGGGGGATACGGCTTTCTTT
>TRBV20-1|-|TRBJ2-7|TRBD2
CSARASGGFEQYF
TGCAGTGCTAGAGCAAGCGGGGGTTTCGAGCAGTACTTC
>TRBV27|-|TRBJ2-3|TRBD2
CASTPGTRPREEQYF
TGTGCCAGCACCCCAGGGACTCGCCCTCGGGAGGAGCAGTATTTT
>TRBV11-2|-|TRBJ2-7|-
CASSSQPGGGAYEQYF
TGTGCCAGCAGCTCCCAACCCGGTGGGGGAGCTTACGAGCAGTACTTC
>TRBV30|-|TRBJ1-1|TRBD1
CAWSAGQGSVTEAFF
TGTGCCTGGAGTGCCGGACAGGGAAGTGTCACTGAAGCTTTCTTT
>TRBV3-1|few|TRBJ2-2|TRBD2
CASSQLVGGVRGELFF
TGTGCCAGCAGCCAACTAGTGGGGGGGGTTCGCGGGGAGCTGTTTTTT